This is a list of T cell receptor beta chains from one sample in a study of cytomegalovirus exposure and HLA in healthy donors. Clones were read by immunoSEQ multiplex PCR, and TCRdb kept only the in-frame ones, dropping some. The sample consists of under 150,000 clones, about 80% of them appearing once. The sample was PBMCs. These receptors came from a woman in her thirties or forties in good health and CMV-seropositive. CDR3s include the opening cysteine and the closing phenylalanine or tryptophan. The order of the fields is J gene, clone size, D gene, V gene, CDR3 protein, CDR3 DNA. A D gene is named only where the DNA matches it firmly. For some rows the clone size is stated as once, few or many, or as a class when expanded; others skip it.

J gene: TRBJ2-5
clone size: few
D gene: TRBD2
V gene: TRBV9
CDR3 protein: CASSPGLAGETQYF
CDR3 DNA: TGTGCCAGCAGCCCAGGACTAGCGGGAGAGACCCAGTACTTC

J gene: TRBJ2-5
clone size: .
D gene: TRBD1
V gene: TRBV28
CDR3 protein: CASSRTGTGDEETQYF
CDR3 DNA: TGTGCCAGCAGTCGCACCGGGACAGGGGACGAAGAGACCCAGTACTTC

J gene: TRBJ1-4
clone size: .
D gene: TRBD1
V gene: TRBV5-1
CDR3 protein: CASRTGQTNEKLFF
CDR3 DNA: TGCGCCAGTAGGACAGGTCAAACTAATGAAAAACTGTTTTTT

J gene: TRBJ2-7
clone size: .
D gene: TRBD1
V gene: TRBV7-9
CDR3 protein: CASSRDSSYEQYF
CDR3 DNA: TGTGCCAGCAGTAGGGACAGTTCCTACGAGCAGTACTTC

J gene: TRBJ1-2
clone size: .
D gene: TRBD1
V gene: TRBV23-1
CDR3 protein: CASSPRCDRAGYTF
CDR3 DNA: TGCGCCAGCAGTCCCCGCTGTGACAGGGCGGGCTACACCTTC

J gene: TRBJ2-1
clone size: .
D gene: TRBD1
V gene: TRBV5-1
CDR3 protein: CASSLERMVTGDNEQFF
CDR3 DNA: TGCGCCAGCAGCTTGGAGAGGATGGTGACAGGGGACAATGAGCAGTTCTTC

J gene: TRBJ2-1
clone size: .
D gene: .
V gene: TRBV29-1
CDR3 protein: CSVQRRGNEQFF
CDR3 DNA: TGCAGCGTCCAACGGCGGGGCAATGAGCAGTTCTTC

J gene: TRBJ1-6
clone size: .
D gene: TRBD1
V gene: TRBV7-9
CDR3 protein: CASGQDLDNSPLHF
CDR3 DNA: TGTGCCAGTGGACAGGACCTCGATAATTCACCCCTCCACTTT

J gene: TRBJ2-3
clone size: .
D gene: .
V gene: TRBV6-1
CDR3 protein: CASSERGLRTDTQYF
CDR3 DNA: TGTGCCAGCAGTGAGAGGGGACTGCGCACAGATACGCAGTATTTT

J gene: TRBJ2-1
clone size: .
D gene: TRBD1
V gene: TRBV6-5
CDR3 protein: CASSYSGQGVHEQFF
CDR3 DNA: TGTGCCAGCAGTTACTCGGGACAGGGGGTCCATGAGCAGTTCTTC

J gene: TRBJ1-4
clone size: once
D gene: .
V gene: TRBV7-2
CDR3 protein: CASRPPRGTANEKLFF
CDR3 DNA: TGTGCCAGCAGGCCCCCTCGGGGGACGGCTAATGAAAAACTGTTTTTT

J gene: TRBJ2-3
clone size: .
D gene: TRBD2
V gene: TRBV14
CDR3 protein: CASSQAGGADTQYF
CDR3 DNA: TGTGCCAGCAGCCAAGCGGGGGGGGCAGATACGCAGTATTTT

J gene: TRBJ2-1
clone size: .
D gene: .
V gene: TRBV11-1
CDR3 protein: CASSLARNGQFF
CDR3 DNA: TGTGCCAGCAGCTTAGCGCGGAACGGGCAGTTCTTC

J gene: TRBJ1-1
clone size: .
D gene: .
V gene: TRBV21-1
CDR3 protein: CASSKGGQAEAFF
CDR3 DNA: TGTGCCAGCAGCAAAGGAGGGCAGGCTGAAGCTTTCTTT

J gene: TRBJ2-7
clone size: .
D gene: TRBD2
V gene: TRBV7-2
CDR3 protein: CASSLAWLAGANEQYF
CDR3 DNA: TGTGCCAGCAGCTTAGCCTGGCTAGCGGGAGCTAACGAGCAGTACTTC

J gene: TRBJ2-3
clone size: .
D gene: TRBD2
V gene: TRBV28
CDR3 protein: CASSFPGTSGRTDTQYF
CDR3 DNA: TGTGCCAGCAGTTTTCCCGGGACTAGCGGGAGGACAGATACGCAGTATTTT

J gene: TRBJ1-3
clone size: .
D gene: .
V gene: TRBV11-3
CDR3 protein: CASSQSTGSSGNTIYF
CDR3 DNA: TGTGCCAGCAGCCAATCGACCGGGAGCTCTGGAAACACCATATATTTT

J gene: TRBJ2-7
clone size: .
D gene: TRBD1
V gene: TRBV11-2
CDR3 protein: CASSSVGRTGNYEQYF
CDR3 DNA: TGTGCCAGCAGCTCCGTGGGCAGGACAGGAAACTACGAGCAGTACTTC

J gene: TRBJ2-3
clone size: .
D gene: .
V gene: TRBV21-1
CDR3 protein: CASSKGLAGGTQYF
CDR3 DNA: TGTGCCAGCAGCAAAGGGCTAGCGGGGGGTACGCAGTATTTT

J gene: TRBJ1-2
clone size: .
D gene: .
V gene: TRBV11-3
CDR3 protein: CASSFSRSYGYTF
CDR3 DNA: TGTGCCAGCAGCTTTTCTCGGAGCTATGGCTACACCTTC

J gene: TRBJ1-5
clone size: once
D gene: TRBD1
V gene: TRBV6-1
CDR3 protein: CASSVSGQGNQPQHF
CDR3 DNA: TGTGCCAGCAGTGTATCGGGACAGGGCAATCAGCCCCAGCATTTT

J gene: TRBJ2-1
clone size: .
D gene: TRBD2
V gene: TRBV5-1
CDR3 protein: CASSTGTSGDNEQFF
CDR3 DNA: TGCGCCAGCAGCACCGGGACTAGCGGGGACAATGAGCAGTTCTTC

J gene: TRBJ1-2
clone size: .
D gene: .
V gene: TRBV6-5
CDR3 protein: CASRTGQSYGYTF
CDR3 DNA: TGTGCCAGCAGAACTGGACAGTCCTATGGCTACACCTTC